These 4 T cell receptor beta chains share one sample of origin, sequenced in a study of blood T cell repertoires in COVID-19. Data came from immunoSEQ multiplex PCR; TCRdb stores just in-frame clones and leaves some out. The repertoire includes around 300,000 clones, 80% to 90% of them detected once, and 9.5% to 12% sits in the top ten. Specimen: peripheral blood. These receptors came from a woman in her 70s with acute or convalescent COVID-19.

This chain connects TRBV4-2 to TRBJ1-1; D is possibly TRBD1 (5 bases). CDR1 LGHNA and CDR2 YNFKEQ come from the germline V gene. The CDR3 has 13 amino acids. The V gene lost 0 bases and the J gene lost 8 bases, with 10 bases spanning the gap. CDR3 DNA sequence: TGTGCCAGCAGCCAAGATCCAGGGTGGGAAGCTTTCTTT. It encodes CASSQDPGWEAFF.

This chain joins TRBV5-5 and TRBJ1-3; no firm D call. Trimming shortened V by 4 bases and J by 3 bases, and 14 bases separated the two germline ends. This CDR3 is built from 15 residues. Germline CDR1 SGHKS, CDR2 YYEKEE (reference sequence). The CDR3 DNA reads as TGTGCCAGCAGCCCGTCCAGGCTATTTGGAAACACCATATATTTT. It specifies CASSPSRLFGNTIYF.

The gene calls are TRBV18 and TRBJ1-1, with 9 bases identical to TRBD1. The CDR3 runs to 14 residues. V dropped 4 bases and J dropped 1; count of bases not matched to a gene: 1. CDR1 and CDR2 (germline): KGHSH, LQKENI. CDR3 sequence reads: CASSRDRANTEAFF. The CDR3 region has the DNA TGTGCCAGCTCACGGGACAGGGCGAACACTGAAGCTTTCTTT. The full variable domain, its missing parts supplied by reference TRBV18 and TRBJ1-1, is NAGVMQNPRHLVRRRGQEARLRCSPMKGHSHVYWYRQLPEEGLKFMVYLQKENIIDESGMPKERFSAEFPKEGPSILRIQQVVRGDSAAYFCASSRDRANTEAFFGQGTRLTVV.

This sequence joins TRBV9 and TRBJ2-1; TRBD2 might be the D (6 bases). V was clipped by 1 base and J by 5 bases, with 19 bases between them. Germline values: CDR1 SGDLS, CDR2 YYNGEE. The CDR3 has 17 amino acids. CDR3 sequence (DNA): TGTGCCAGCAGCGTAACCCCCGTGCGGGGTGCCCACAATGAGCAGTTCTTC. Encoded protein: CASSVTPVRGAHNEQFF.